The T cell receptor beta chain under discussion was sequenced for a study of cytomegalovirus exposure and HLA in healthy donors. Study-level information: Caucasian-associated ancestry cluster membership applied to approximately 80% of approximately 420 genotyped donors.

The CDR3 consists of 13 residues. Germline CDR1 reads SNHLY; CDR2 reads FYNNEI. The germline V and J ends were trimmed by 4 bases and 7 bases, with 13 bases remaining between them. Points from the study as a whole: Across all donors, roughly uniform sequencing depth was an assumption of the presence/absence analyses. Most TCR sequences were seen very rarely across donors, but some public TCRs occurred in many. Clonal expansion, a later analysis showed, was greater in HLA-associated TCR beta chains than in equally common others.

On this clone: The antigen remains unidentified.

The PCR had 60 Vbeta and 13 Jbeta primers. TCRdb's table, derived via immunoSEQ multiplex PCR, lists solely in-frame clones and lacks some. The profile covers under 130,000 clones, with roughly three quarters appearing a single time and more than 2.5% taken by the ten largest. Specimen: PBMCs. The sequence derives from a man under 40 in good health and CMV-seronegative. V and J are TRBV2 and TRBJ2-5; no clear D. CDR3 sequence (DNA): TGTGCCAGCAGTGTAACGGTTCCGGGGACCCAGTACTTC. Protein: CASSVTVPGTQYF.